The clone carrying this T cell receptor beta chain is a singleton in its sample. Relative to the germline gene, one junction end is altered; a read error may explain this. This sample is drawn from a study of blood T cell repertoires in COVID-19. For the study at large: There were acute and convalescent COVID-19 samples, and they came from the United States, Italy and Spain. The cDNA or gDNA used as material had been derived from T cells, B-cell-depleted T cells, or PBMCs.

Original data processing: Reference gene primer amplification gave nucleated cell count estimates. Some clones are missing from TCRdb's copy, which holds only in-frame ones; the method was immunoSEQ multiplex PCR. D and trimming come from the DNA, and the V and J calls and clone size come from that table. The table shows around 78,000 clones, with about nine tenths occurring only once. This CDR3 region has 14 residues. Per the germline V gene, CDR1 is SGHRS and CDR2 is YFSETQ. The sample comprised peripheral blood. This chain uses TRBV5-1 with TRBJ1-3; no reliable D call. The sequence was obtained from a man in his fifties or sixties with active or convalescent COVID-19. CDR3 residues: CASRLVTTGNTIYF. CDR3 sequence (DNA): TGCGCCAGCAGATTGGTGACAACTGGAAACACCATATATTTT.